A selection of T cell receptor beta chains follows, all from one sample in a study of blood T cells in healthy people across ages. TCRdb independently ran MiXCR on the 5' RACE reads; one entry per CDR3 protein. The profile shows roughly 2 million distinct CDR3 sequences, about 50% of them singletons. What was sequenced was blood. The receptor source for this set is a woman in her 40s in good health. The CDR3 runs from the conserved cysteine through the conserved F or W. A D gene is named only where the DNA matches it firmly. The size of a clone is reported for some rows only, either as once, few or many, or as a class for expanded clones.

len	d_gene	v_gene	j_gene	abundance	CDR3aa	CDR3nt
15	TRBD1	TRBV6-2/TRBV6-3	TRBJ2-5	few	CASSYGQGERETQYF	TGTGCCAGCAGTTACGGCCAGGGGGAGCGAGAGACCCAGTACTTC
13	TRBD1	TRBV6-1	TRBJ2-1	few	CAGSMTGFNEQFF	TGTGCCGGCTCCATGACAGGGTTTAATGAGCAGTTCTTC
16	.	TRBV7-2	TRBJ2-3	.	CASSLARKARGDTQYF	TGTGCCAGCAGCTTAGCGAGGAAAGCCCGTGGGGATACGCAGTATTTT
14	.	TRBV20-1	TRBJ1-1	.	CSAWRQFMNTEAFF	TGCAGTGCTTGGAGACAGTTCATGAACACTGAAGCTTTCTTT
16	TRBD2	TRBV4-3	TRBJ2-5	few	CASSRSIAGGSETQYF	TGCGCCAGCAGCCGAAGTATAGCGGGGGGCTCGGAGACCCAGTACTTC
13	TRBD2	TRBV29-1	TRBJ2-5	.	CSVRAGGPQTQYF	TGCAGCGTAAGAGCGGGGGGGCCGCAGACCCAGTACTTC
17	TRBD1	TRBV9	TRBJ2-7	.	CASSAGVTGTGAHEQYF	TGTGCCAGCAGCGCTGGTGTTACCGGGACAGGGGCCCACGAGCAGTACTTC
16	.	TRBV4-3	TRBJ1-5	.	CASSQEWEPRYQPQHF	TGCGCCAGCAGCCAAGAATGGGAGCCCAGGTATCAGCCCCAGCATTTT
15	.	TRBV6-1	TRBJ1-2	.	CASTEMGASSYGYTF	TGTGCCAGCACCGAAATGGGTGCTAGTTCCTATGGCTACACCTTC
13	TRBD1	TRBV6-2/TRBV6-3	TRBJ2-7	.	CASLTGGAYEQYF	TGTGCCAGCCTGACAGGGGGGGCCTACGAGCAGTACTTC
16	TRBD1	TRBV5-5	TRBJ2-7	.	CASSLYGTGSYNEQYF	TGTGCCAGCAGCTTGTACGGGACAGGGAGCTACAATGAGCAGTACTTC
13	.	TRBV20-1	TRBJ2-1	few	CSARAYSYNEQFF	TGCAGTGCTAGGGCATACTCCTACAATGAGCAGTTCTTC
14	TRBD2	TRBV4-3	TRBJ2-5	.	CVSSPLGGLETQYF	TGCGTCAGCAGCCCCCTCGGGGGGTTAGAGACCCAGTACTTC
14	TRBD1	TRBV5-4	TRBJ2-7	.	CASSSRGSGYEQYF	TGTGCCAGCAGCTCCAGGGGGTCGGGCTACGAGCAGTACTTC
13	.	TRBV13	TRBJ2-1	few	CASLGEERDEQFF	TGTGCCAGTCTGGGGGAGGAACGGGATGAGCAGTTCTTC
12	.	TRBV6-5	TRBJ2-4	few	CASRSASAIQYF	TGTGCCAGCAGGTCGGCGAGTGCCATTCAGTACTTC
15	.	TRBV6-2/TRBV6-3	TRBJ1-2	few	CASSQPGTANYGYTF	TGTGCCAGCAGTCAACCTGGGACGGCTAACTATGGCTACACCTTC
20	TRBD2	TRBV25-1	TRBJ2-1	.	CASSAPSTSGGSFRGDEQFF	TGTGCCAGCAGTGCCCCCAGTACTAGCGGGGGATCTTTTCGGGGCGATGAGCAGTTCTTC
13	.	TRBV28	TRBJ1-2	.	CATRAAVLVGYTF	TGTGCCACCCGGGCAGCCGTCCTTGTAGGCTACACCTTC
14	.	TRBV20-1	TRBJ2-3	.	CSASNRGRGDTQYF	TGCAGTGCTAGTAATCGGGGCCGGGGAGATACGCAGTATTTT
15	TRBD2	TRBV4-3	TRBJ2-7	.	CASSQGRGAYNEQYF	TGCGCCAGCAGCCAGGGGAGGGGAGCCTACAATGAGCAGTACTTC
16	.	TRBV15	TRBJ2-3	.	CATSRDKRGGTDTQYF	TGTGCCACCAGCAGAGATAAGAGGGGGGGCACAGATACGCAGTATTTT
13	.	TRBV28	TRBJ2-5	.	CASSGRMENEQYF	TGTGCCAGCAGCGGACGGATGGAGAATGAGCAGTACTTC
13	TRBD1	TRBV20-1	TRBJ2-7	.	CSAGQDGAYEQYF	TGCAGTGCTGGACAGGATGGGGCCTACGAGCAGTACTTC
15	.	TRBV4-1	TRBJ2-1	.	CASSHSASSYNEQFF	TGCGCCAGCAGCCATAGCGCGAGCTCCTACAATGAGCAGTTCTTC
14	.	TRBV3-1	TRBJ2-5	few	CASSPTVNQETQYF	TGTGCCAGCAGCCCGACTGTTAACCAAGAGACCCAGTACTTC
12	.	TRBV6-2/TRBV6-3	TRBJ2-7	once	CATARGGNEQYF	TGTGCCACCGCGAGGGGAGGCAATGAGCAGTACTTC
14	TRBD1	TRBV5-1	TRBJ2-5	few	CASRKTGGGETQYF	TGCGCCAGCAGAAAGACAGGGGGTGGTGAGACCCAGTACTTC
18	TRBD2	TRBV4-2	TRBJ2-3	few	CASSPGLAGGPGTDTQYF	TGTGCCAGCAGCCCTGGACTAGCGGGGGGGCCTGGCACAGATACGCAGTATTTT
16	.	TRBV7-7	TRBJ2-1	.	CASSLGAGTEAETQFF	TGTGCTAGCAGCTTAGGGGCAGGGACGGAGGCAGAGACCCAGTTCTTC
14	.	TRBV28	TRBJ2-5	few	CASSRRQGRETQYF	TGTGCCAGCAGCCGGCGGCAGGGGAGAGAGACCCAGTACTTC
15	.	TRBV9	TRBJ1-2	.	CASSVEVSPSYGYTF	TGTGCCAGCAGCGTAGAAGTAAGTCCGAGCTATGGCTACACCTTC
15	.	TRBV21-1	TRBJ2-1	.	CASSKGSRGRNEQFF	TGTGCCAGCAGCAAAGGGAGCAGGGGTAGGAATGAGCAGTTCTTC
13	.	TRBV5-1	TRBJ2-3	many	CASRGTQGDTQYF	TGCGCCAGCAGGGGCACCCAGGGAGATACGCAGTATTTT
14	.	TRBV7-2	TRBJ2-7	.	CACSSGREPYEQYF	TGTGCCTGCAGCTCGGGGCGTGAGCCCTACGAGCAGTACTTC
16	TRBD2	TRBV13	TRBJ2-3	.	CASSRPSGAGGDTQYF	TGTGCCAGCAGCCGCCCTAGCGGGGCAGGGGGAGATACGCAGTATTTT
13	.	TRBV9	TRBJ2-1	few	CASSVARDNEQFF	TGTGCCAGCAGCGTCGCCAGGGACAATGAGCAGTTCTTC
14	.	TRBV6-2/TRBV6-3	TRBJ1-2	.	CASSNEGRDYGYTF	TGTGCCAGCAGCAACGAAGGAAGGGACTATGGCTACACCTTC
16	.	TRBV6-5	TRBJ2-5	.	CASSYEGTAGVGTQYF	TGTGCCAGCAGTTACGAGGGGACGGCCGGCGTGGGGACCCAGTACTTC
12	.	TRBV29-1	TRBJ2-7	.	CSAKLGYHEQYF	TGCAGCGCTAAGCTCGGCTACCACGAGCAGTACTTC
17	TRBD2	TRBV7-2	TRBJ2-3	.	CASSLAWGGGAVGTQYF	TGTGCCAGCAGCTTAGCGTGGGGCGGGGGGGCCGTTGGAACGCAGTATTTT
14	.	TRBV7-2	TRBJ1-2	.	CASSSAQGAGGYTF	TGTGCCAGCAGCTCGGCACAAGGGGCAGGCGGCTACACCTTC
14	.	TRBV29-1	TRBJ2-1	.	CSVEWQGRGDEQFF	TGCAGCGTTGAATGGCAGGGCCGGGGAGATGAGCAGTTCTTC
14	TRBD1	TRBV6-2/TRBV6-3	TRBJ1-6	.	CASSNHRGQSPLHF	TGTGCCAGCAGTAACCACAGGGGGCAATCACCCCTCCACTTT
14	TRBD2	TRBV6-5	TRBJ2-7	few	CASSYRRGAYEQYF	TGTGCCAGCAGTTACCGTCGGGGGGCCTACGAGCAGTACTTC
19	TRBD1	TRBV4-1	TRBJ2-3	.	CASSRRGGLELSSTDTQYF	TGCGCCAGCAGCCGACGAGGGGGCCTAGAACTCTCTAGCACAGATACGCAGTATTTT
14	TRBD1	TRBV27	TRBJ2-5	.	CASSTGVPSETQYF	TGTGCCAGCAGCACAGGGGTCCCCTCAGAGACCCAGTACTTC
14	.	TRBV20-1	TRBJ1-6	.	CSAEKDRLIRELHF	TGCAGTGCTGAAAAAGACAGGTTAATTAGGGAACTCCACTTT
13	.	TRBV29-1	TRBJ2-3	few	CSVEDGSGDTQYF	TGCAGCGTTGAAGACGGTTCGGGAGATACGCAGTATTTT
15	.	TRBV28	TRBJ2-7	.	CASSLGWTAAYEQYF	TGTGCCAGCAGTTTAGGGTGGACAGCCGCCTACGAGCAGTACTTC
15	.	TRBV20-1	TRBJ2-4	.	CSARGPPGAKNIQYF	TGCAGTGCTAGAGGCCCTCCAGGAGCCAAAAACATTCAGTACTTC
21	TRBD2	TRBV7-8	TRBJ2-1	.	CASSPMGGSGGRFKPYNEQFF	TGTGCCAGCAGCCCCATGGGGGGTAGCGGGGGCCGTTTCAAACCCTACAATGAGCAGTTCTTC
11	.	TRBV7-2	TRBJ2-3	.	CAGGAADTQYF	TGTGCCGGCGGGGCTGCGGATACGCAGTATTTT
15	.	TRBV5-4	TRBJ2-7	.	CASSLGQGWRYEQYF	TGTGCCAGCAGCTTGGGTCAGGGATGGCGCTACGAGCAGTACTTC
17	TRBD2	TRBV3-1	TRBJ2-7	few	CASSRRTSGGPYNEQYF	TGTGCCAGCAGCCGGAGGACTAGCGGGGGCCCCTACAACGAGCAGTACTTC
14	TRBD1	TRBV24-1	TRBJ1-5	.	CATSDRTGVSSQHF	TGCGCCACCAGTGATCGGACAGGGGTTTCGTCCCAGCATTTT
15	.	TRBV5-1	TRBJ2-7	.	CASSLDRSFKYEQYF	TGCGCCAGCAGCTTGGACAGGAGCTTCAAGTACGAGCAGTACTTC
18	TRBD1	TRBV27	TRBJ2-1	few	CASSIRDRGGSGYNEQFF	TGTGCCAGCAGTATCCGGGACAGGGGGGGTTCTGGCTACAATGAGCAGTTCTTC
14	.	TRBV7-2	TRBJ2-1	few	CASSPPLSYNEQFF	TGTGCCAGCAGCCCTCCTCTCTCCTACAATGAGCAGTTCTTC